The rows below give T cell receptor beta chains drawn from one sample of a study of cytomegalovirus exposure and HLA in healthy donors. The assay was immunoSEQ multiplex PCR, and TCRdb's table has in-frame clones only and misses some. The table records about 160,000 clones, roughly 75% of them present only once. The material sequenced was PBMCs. Every receptor here comes from a female donor in good health and CMV-seronegative. The CDR3 runs from the conserved cysteine through the conserved F or W. A D gene is named only where the DNA matches it firmly. Rows give clone size only sometimes, using once, few, many, or a class for an expanded clone.

v_gene	j_gene	d_gene	abundance	CDR3nt	CDR3aa
TRBV18	TRBJ2-1	NA	NA	TGTGCCAGCTCCCCTAGAGGAGTTTACAATGAGCAGTTCTTC	CASSPRGVYNEQFF
TRBV11-2	TRBJ2-1	NA	NA	TGTGCCAGCAGCCCCCCGTCTGTGAGCGGGCACAATGAGCAGTTCTTC	CASSPPSVSGHNEQFF
TRBV4-2	TRBJ2-3	TRBD1	NA	TGTGCCAGCAGCCAAGATGGGGACAGGGCTGGGTCGGATACGCAGTATTTT	CASSQDGDRAGSDTQYF
TRBV28	TRBJ1-5	NA	NA	TGTGCCAGCAGTTTAATGGGCAGCAATCAGCCCCAGCATTTT	CASSLMGSNQPQHF
TRBV5-5	TRBJ2-5	NA	NA	TGTGCCAGCAGCTCTCCGACAGCCTACAAAGAGACCCAGTACTTC	CASSSPTAYKETQYF
TRBV9	TRBJ2-1	NA	NA	TGTGCCAGCAGCGTAGACAGGGCCTCCTACAATGAGCAGTTCTTC	CASSVDRASYNEQFF
TRBV11-1	TRBJ2-5	TRBD2	once	TGTGCCAGCAGCTTAAGTACTAGCGGGGAGGGAGAGACCCAGTACTTC	CASSLSTSGEGETQYF
TRBV11-2	TRBJ2-7	TRBD1	NA	TGTGCCAGCAGCTTAGTCGGGACAGGAGCCTACGAGCAGTACTTC	CASSLVGTGAYEQYF
TRBV29-1	TRBJ2-3	TRBD1	few	TGCAGCTCGAAGGGACAGACTAGCACAGATACGCAGTATTTT	CSSKGQTSTDTQYF
TRBV14	TRBJ2-4	TRBD1	once	TGTGCCAGCAGCCCCGGGGACAGGTGGAACATTCAGTACTTC	CASSPGDRWNIQYF
TRBV6-5	TRBJ1-4	NA	few	TGTGCCAGCAGTTACTCGATGACACCCTTTAATGAAAAACTGTTTTTT	CASSYSMTPFNEKLFF
TRBV5-1	TRBJ2-3	NA	NA	TGCGCCAGCAGCTTGGGGCAGGACACAGATACGCAGTATTTT	CASSLGQDTDTQYF
TRBV11-1	TRBJ2-7	TRBD1	few	TGTGCCAGCAGCTTAGCGCAGGGGGCGATTCTAGACGAGCAGTACTTC	CASSLAQGAILDEQYF
TRBV11-2	TRBJ2-7	NA	NA	TGTGCCAGCAGCTTAAGCGTCGAGCAGTACTTC	CASSLSVEQYF
TRBV7-3	TRBJ2-3	TRBD2	NA	TGTGCCAGCAGCTTAACTAGCGGGAGCACAGATACGCAGTATTTT	CASSLTSGSTDTQYF
TRBV6-5	TRBJ1-2	TRBD1	NA	TGTGCCAGCAGTTATACCCCGACAGGGGCCAACTATGGCTACACCTTC	CASSYTPTGANYGYTF
TRBV15	TRBJ1-2	NA	NA	TGTGCCACCAGCAGACGGATATCAGGGGAGGGCTACACCTTC	CATSRRISGEGYTF
TRBV2	TRBJ2-3	TRBD1	NA	TGTGCCAGCACCCAGGGGGCAGATGATACGCAGTATTTT	CASTQGADDTQYF